Below are 15 T cell receptor beta chains sequenced from a single sample in a study of cytomegalovirus exposure and HLA in healthy donors. The PCR had 60 Vbeta and 13 Jbeta primers. Clones were read by immunoSEQ multiplex PCR, and TCRdb kept only the in-frame ones, dropping some. The sample lists 200,000 to 250,000 clones; roughly 75% were seen once. Specimen: PBMCs. The receptors were sampled from a woman between 25 and 40 years old in good health and CMV-seronegative.

With respect to this clone: The junction differs from germline at one of its ends, possibly a read error. J is TRBJ1-6 and V is TRBV19, with D perhaps TRBD1 (5 bases). The CDR3 contains 17 residues. Germline assignment: CDR1 LNHDA and CDR2 SQIVND (reference sequence). The DNA of the CDR3 is TGTGTCAGTAGTATAAAGTTGAGCAGGGTGATGGATTCACCCCTCCACTTT. Translation gives CVSSIKLSRVMDSPLHF. The full variable domain, rest sourced from reference TRBV19 and TRBJ1-6, is DGGITQSPKYLFRKEGQNVTLSCEQNLNHDAMYWYRQDPGQGLRLIYYSQIVNDFQKGDIAEGYSVSREKKESFPLTVTSAQKNPTAFYLCVSSIKLSRVMDSPLHFGNGTRLTVT.

The chain links TRBV5-1 to TRBJ2-2; 9 bases agree with TRBD2. Per germline, CDR1 SGHRS and CDR2 YFSETQ. CDR3 length: 16 residues. The ends lost 5 bases at V and 7 bases at J; junction bases unmatched: 12. CDR3 in DNA: TGCGCCAGCAGTCCCCTCGCGGGAGGGCCCGTCGGGGAGCTGTTTTTT. It yields the protein CASSPLAGGPVGELFF.

V gene TRBV11-2 combines with J gene TRBJ1-3; D is undetermined. The CDR3 sequence is 13 residues long. Germline-derived CDR1 and CDR2 are SGHAT and FQNNGV. Trimming pared 5 bases from V and 8 bases from J, leaving 13 bases between. CDR3 loop: CASSPSWGDTIYF. CDR3 nucleotide sequence: TGTGCCAGCAGCCCCTCGTGGGGAGACACCATATATTTT.

This clone was seen once. The V and J genes are TRBV6-6 and TRBJ2-4; a weak D match, TRBD1 (5 bases). The CDR3 is made up of 14 amino acids. CDR1 and CDR2 from the germline V gene are MNHNY and SVGAGI (reference sequence). Trimming took off 8 bases at V and 2 bases at J, with 13 bases between the two ends. The chain's CDR3 is CASRTDISKNIQYF. DNA of the CDR3: TGTGCCAGCCGGACGGACATATCCAAAAACATTCAGTACTTC.

The chain employs TRBV27 and TRBJ1-4, with D possibly matching TRBD1 (6 bases). From germline, CDR1 is MNHEY and CDR2 SMNVEV (reference sequence). The V end lost 5 bases, the J end lost 8 bases, and 18 bases lay between the germline ends. The CDR3 has 15 amino acids. The CDR3 reads CASSRGGGLGEKLFF. DNA for the CDR3: TGTGCCAGCAGTCGCGGGGGGGGGCTGGGGGAAAAACTGTTTTTT.

This clone occurred a few times. The chain employs TRBV6-6 and TRBJ2-7; 7 positions agree with TRBD1. The CDR3 sequence is 13 residues long. CDR1 and CDR2 (germline): MNHNY, SVGAGI (reference sequence). The junction had 6 bases not matched to a gene; V was cut back by 6 bases and J by 4 bases. In nucleotides, the CDR3 is TGTGCCAGCAGCTTACAGGGGAAGTACGAGCAGTACTTC. Translated: CASSLQGKYEQYF.

The chain is built from TRBV5-1 and TRBJ2-5; D is ambiguous. This CDR3 has 16 residues. Per germline, CDR1 SGHRS and CDR2 YFSETQ. Deletions cut 0 bases from V and 2 bases from J, with 14 bases between. The CDR3 sequence: CASSLGPQALQETQYF. The CDR3 bases are TGCGCCAGCAGCTTGGGTCCGCAGGCCCTTCAAGAGACCCAGTACTTC.

The chain joins TRBV11-3 to TRBJ1-3; 7 positions match TRBD1. CDR1 and CDR2 from the germline V gene are SGHNT and YENEEA. The junction had 13 bases not matched to a gene; V was cut back by 8 bases and J by 0 bases. This CDR3 comprises 17 residues. CDR3 sequence reads: CASGLGTVKSSGNTIYF. The CDR3 region has the DNA TGTGCCAGCGGGCTTGGGACAGTCAAAAGCTCTGGAAACACCATATATTTT.

This clone came up once. The chain carries TRBV2 and TRBJ2-3; D perhaps matches TRBD2 (6 bases). Germline lookup yields CDR1 SNHLY and CDR2 FYNNEI. Trimming took off 8 bases at V and 3 bases at J, with 12 bases between the two ends. The CDR3 extends over 13 amino acids. The CDR3 region has the DNA TGTGCCAGCGAAACCGGGACTACAGATACGCAGTATTTT. Translating it yields CASETGTTDTQYF.

V usage is TRBV11-2 and J usage is TRBJ2-7; maybe TRBD2 (7 bases). The V end lost 4 bases, the J end lost 2 bases, and 15 bases lay between the germline ends. Germline CDR1 reads SGHAT; CDR2 reads FQNNGV. This CDR3 comprises 15 residues. The CDR3 is CASSSQGGGAYEQYF. The CDR3 bases are TGTGCCAGCAGCTCACAGGGCGGGGGAGCCTACGAGCAGTACTTC.

The V gene is TRBV9, the J gene TRBJ2-1; a weak D match, TRBD2 (6 bases). The CDR3 has 15 amino acids. V was shortened by 4 bases and J by 7 bases, with 18 bases between the two germline ends. Looked up from germline, CDR1 is SGDLS and CDR2 is YYNGEE. CDR3 residues: CASSMAGSVANEQFF. As DNA, the CDR3 is TGTGCCAGCAGCATGGCGGGATCGGTCGCGAATGAGCAGTTCTTC.

This sequence joins TRBV7-8 and TRBJ1-2; D not certain. Germline CDR1 reads SGHVS; CDR2 reads FQNEAQ. The CDR3 length is 12 residues. V lost 1 base and J lost 6, with 6 bases in between. The chain's CDR3 is CASSLGENGYTF. The DNA of the CDR3 is TGTGCCAGCAGCTTAGGGGAGAATGGCTACACCTTC.

The rearrangement joins TRBV6-6 to TRBJ1-2; D gene ambiguous. CDR1 is MNHNY and CDR2 is SVGAGI in the germline V gene (reference sequence). Trimming removed 4 bases at V and 8 bases at J, with 11 bases between. The CDR3 extends over 12 amino acids. The CDR3 region is CASSSPDGGYTF. In nucleotides, the CDR3 is TGTGCCAGCAGTTCCCCCGACGGGGGCTACACCTTC.

The CDR3 loop is CASTQDRWNTEAFF. For the CDR3, the DNA is TGTGCCAGTACCCAGGACAGGTGGAACACTGAAGCTTTCTTT. The chain employs TRBV19 and TRBJ1-1; 7 bases match TRBD1. The trim removed 7 bases at V and 1 base at J, leaving 6 bases unmatched. The CDR3 sequence is 14 residues long. CDR1 and CDR2 from the germline V gene are LNHDA and SQIVND (reference sequence).

The chain combines TRBV19 with TRBJ1-2; 8 bases are a match to TRBD1. The CDR3 extends over 14 amino acids. Germline V gene data show CDR1 as LNHDA and CDR2 as SQIVND (reference sequence). Unmatched junction bases numbered 2, after V lost 3 bases and J lost 2 bases. The DNA of the CDR3 is TGTGCCAGTAGTATTTGGGACAGGAACTATGGCTACACCTTC. This codes for CASSIWDRNYGYTF. The whole variable domain, filled in from reference TRBV19 and TRBJ1-2, reads DGGITQSPKYLFRKEGQNVTLSCEQNLNHDAMYWYRQDPGQGLRLIYYSQIVNDFQKGDIAEGYSVSREKKESFPLTVTSAQKNPTAFYLCASSIWDRNYGYTFGSGTRLTVV.